These 6 T cell receptor beta chains came from one sample sequenced in a study of CD8+ T cells in alopecia areata. The treatment is: oral pan-JAK inhibitor, 5-10 mg twice daily. Investigators isolated RNA and reverse transcribed it into cDNA to act as the sequencing template. Repertoires were generated with immunoSEQ multiplex PCR, while TCRdb's copy carries only in-frame clones and drops some. The table includes about 120,000 clones, roughly 50% detected once. Material: CD4+ T cells sorted from blood, obtained at week 24, from a patient treated with tofacitinib. The receptors here all came from a human donor with alopecia areata.

The chain combines TRBV6-1 with TRBJ1-4; D gene ambiguous. CDR3 length equals 13 residues. Trimming shortened V by 2 bases and J by 5 bases, and 6 bases separated the two germline ends. The V gene's germline CDR1 is MNHNS and CDR2 SASEGT. The CDR3 loop is CASSERWNEKLFF. The CDR3 nucleotides read TGTGCCAGCAGTGAACGGTGGAATGAAAAACTGTTTTTT.

This clone was seen once. This sequence joins TRBV18 and TRBJ1-2; weak D call: TRBD1 (5 bases). Germline CDR1 reads KGHSH; CDR2 reads LQKENI. V was clipped by 4 bases and J by 2 bases, with 11 bases between them. This CDR3 has 14 residues. This CDR3 reads CASSRSGGNYGYTF. Here the CDR3 DNA reads TGTGCCAGCTCACGGTCCGGGGGAAACTATGGCTACACCTTC.

The rearrangement joins TRBV7-9 to TRBJ2-7; TRBD2 is a possible D gene (5 bases). The CDR3 runs to 14 residues. V was clipped by 2 bases and J by 2 bases, with 10 bases between them. Looked up from germline, CDR1 is SEHNR and CDR2 is FQNEAQ (reference sequence). CDR3 DNA sequence: TGTGCCAGCAGCTTACTGTCCGGGGCCTACGAGCAGTACTTC. Protein sequence: CASSLLSGAYEQYF.

This clone is a singleton in its sample. The J gene is TRBJ1-5, the V gene TRBV29-1, with TRBD1 matching 8 bases. V lost 7 bases and J lost 0; bases outside the gene matches: 5. The CDR3 sequence is 14 residues long. The V gene's germline CDR1 is SQVTM and CDR2 ANQGSEA. The CDR3 loop reads CSAGQGNSNQPQHF. The CDR3 coding sequence is TGCAGCGCCGGACAGGGTAATAGCAATCAGCCCCAGCATTTT.

This rearrangement joins TRBV9 to TRBJ1-2, with TRBD1 matching over 12 bases. CDR3 size: 16 residues. Germline CDR1 is SGDLS and CDR2 is YYNGEE. V dropped 5 bases and J dropped 5; count of bases not matched to a gene: 10. The CDR3 loop is CASRPGTGGQVYGYTF. CDR3 DNA sequence: TGTGCCAGCAGGCCCGGGACAGGGGGCCAGGTTTATGGCTACACCTTC.

The rearrangement links TRBV5-1 to TRBJ2-1, with TRBD2 matching 9 bases. Per the germline V gene, CDR1 is SGHRS and CDR2 is YFSETQ. The CDR3 loop spans 17 amino acids. The trim removed 0 bases at V and 4 bases at J, leaving 8 bases unmatched. The CDR3 DNA reads TGCGCCAGCAGCTTGGTGGCTAGCGGGGCCTCGTACAATGAGCAGTTCTTC. Encoded protein: CASSLVASGASYNEQFF.